This T cell receptor (beta chain) was recorded in a study of identical twins. General study points: Out-of-frame alpha sequences common to twins were enriched for low generation probability.

TCRdb reanalysed the 5' RACE reads using MiXCR and keeps one entry per CDR3 protein. The sample has some 1,600,000 distinct CDR3 sequences, about 30% seen once; the top ten hold about 0.27%. A remark on this clonotype: Its antigen remains unknown.

The length of the CDR3 is 12 residues. Trimming left V 7 bases short and J 4 bases short, with 13 bases between. Germline V lookup: CDR1 SQVTM, CDR2 ANQGSEA. This sequence was found in a newborn girl in good health. The chain joins TRBV29-1 to TRBJ1-1, with D maybe TRBD1 (6 bases). Sequencing input: cord blood. The CDR3 spells CSAFRGTTEAFF. The CDR3, as DNA: TGCAGCGCGTTCAGGGGTACCACTGAAGCTTTCTTT.